One T cell receptor (beta chain) is described in this entry. This clonotype was recorded a few times. Its antigen remains unidentified. Per-base qualities were not stored, and no clone one base away is much larger. This sample was included in a study of T-cell memory formation after mild COVID-19 (dated by TCRdb to 2020 to 2023). About the full investigation: Most TCR sequence clusters were specific to one of the two donors. Two young, previously healthy adult volunteers made up the cohort, one male and one female. T-cell clones expanding and contracting after mild COVID-19 in a couple of donors were tracked by longitudinal TCRalpha and TCRbeta repertoire sequencing.

Study-wide findings and limitations: Some responding clones were found in pre-infection memory, which suggests that pre-existing cross-reactive memory T cells took part in the SARS-CoV-2 response. Contracting CD4+ clones were found mainly in CM and EM memory subsets, while CD8+ clones were enriched in EMRA. Whether the second-wave clones peaking on day 37 were SARS-CoV-2 specific was not confirmed. The study covered only a couple of mild cases, and larger cohorts including severe cases with pre-infection samples were considered necessary. From day 15 to 85, contracting clones showed balanced CD4/CD8 phenotypes, whereas a second wave of clones that expanded from day 15 to 37 leaned towards CD4+.

Ficoll-Paque density gradient centrifugation was the method used to isolate PBMCs. Sequencing relied on an Illumina NovaSeq 6000. TCRalpha and TCRbeta cDNA libraries were built by 5'RACE with constant-segment primers, adding sample barcodes and unique molecular identifiers. Trizol reagent was used to extract RNA from every sample. The libraries were amplified in two PCR steps, and the second step added a second sample barcode and Illumina TruSeq adapters. Libraries were sequenced on an Illumina NovaSeq with 2 x 150 bp paired-end reads. Turning to the authors' computational methods: Demultiplexing of reads and collapsing into UMI-guided consensus sequences were performed with migec v1.2.7. Using mixcr v2.1.11, UMI consensuses were aligned to TRA and TRB V and J templates and then assembled into clonotypes. A clonotype was counted as expanded or contracted only when both edgeR and NoisET called the clonotype significant, with the noise models trained on biological replicates. For edgeR calls, the thresholds were a false discovery rate-adjusted p below 0.01 and a log2 fold-change of 1. As an exploratory analysis of dynamics, max-normalized trajectories of the 1000 most abundant clonotypes were examined with PCA combined with hierarchical clustering. Separately sequenced CD4+ and CD8+ repertoires were used to assign the CD4 or CD8 phenotype of responding clones. The public reads were run again by TCRdb, first through fastp at Q25 and then through MiXCR, and only productive beta chains were kept. Identical CDR3 proteins give one entry, which carries the most common genes and DNA. TCRdb assigned the V and J calls; the authors' analysis was not used. Present in this sample are a few hundred thousand distinct CDR3 sequences, 20% to 25% of which were seen just once. The ten largest make up roughly 23% of the sample.

Inclusive of the bounding cysteine and phenylalanine, the CDR3 is 15 residues long. Of all the DNA, just the CDR3 is kept, 45 bases in frame from base 1. The trim is 7 bases for V and 5 bases for J, with a gap of 18 bases between the germline ends. The germline V gene gives CDR1 as SGHVS and CDR2 as FQNEAQ. The sequencing input was PBMCs or a T cell subset sorted from them (not recorded which). The receptor was derived from a man aged 18-30 years who had mild COVID-19 (a few samples of this study predate the infection). The sample titles of this study are shuffled in the database, so cell type and time point are left out; the donor was told from shared clones. The V and J segments used are TRBV7-8 and TRBJ2-1; TRBD2 is a possible D gene, resting on 5 matching bases. Read as DNA, the sequence is TGTGCCAGCACCCCCTTGGGCGGGCATAACAATGAGCAGTTCTTC. Protein translation: CASTPLGGHNNEQFF.